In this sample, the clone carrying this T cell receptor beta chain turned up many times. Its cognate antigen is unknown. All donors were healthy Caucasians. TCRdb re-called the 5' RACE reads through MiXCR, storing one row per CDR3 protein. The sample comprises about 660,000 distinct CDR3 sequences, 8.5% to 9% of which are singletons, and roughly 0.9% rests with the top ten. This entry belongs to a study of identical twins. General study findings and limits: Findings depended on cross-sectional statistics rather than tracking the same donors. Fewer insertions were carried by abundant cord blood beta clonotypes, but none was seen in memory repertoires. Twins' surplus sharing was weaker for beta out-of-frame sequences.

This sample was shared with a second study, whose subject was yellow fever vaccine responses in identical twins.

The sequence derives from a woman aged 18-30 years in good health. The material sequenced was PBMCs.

The CDR3 here is CASSLVGGNNEQFF. The CDR3 nucleotides are TGCGCCAGCAGCTTGGTGGGCGGTAACAATGAGCAGTTCTTC. The rearrangement uses TRBV5-1 and TRBJ2-1; D remains unclear. Germline CDR1 and CDR2: SGHRS and YFSETQ. The CDR3 length is 14 residues. V was clipped by 0 bases and J by 5 bases, with 9 bases between them. Supplemented by reference TRBV5-1 and TRBJ2-1, the full variable domain reads KAGVTQTPRYLIKTRGQQVTLSCSPISGHRSVSWYQQTPGQGLQFLFEYFSETQRNKGNFPGRFSGRQFSNSRSEMNVSTLELGDSALYLCASSLVGGNNEQFFGPGTRLTVL.